This TCR beta chain was identified during a study of blood T cell repertoires in COVID-19. Sequenced by immunoSEQ multiplex PCR; TCRdb stores in-frame clones only, minus some. Seen here are 80,000 or so clones, approximately 81% observed once, and the top ten hold approximately 20%. With 8 bases removed from V and 1 base from J, the gap between germline ends came to 13 bases. The CDR3 covers 14 residues. Germline V gene data show CDR1 as SGHRS and CDR2 as YFSETQ. The gene calls are TRBV5-1 and TRBJ2-1; maybe TRBD2 (6 bases). This TCR was recovered from a woman aged 55-75 years with acute or convalescent COVID-19. The sequencing sample was made of peripheral blood. CDR3 sequence (DNA): TGCGCCAGTGGGGGGACGGAGTCCTACAATGAGCAGTTCTTC. This encodes CASGGTESYNEQFF.